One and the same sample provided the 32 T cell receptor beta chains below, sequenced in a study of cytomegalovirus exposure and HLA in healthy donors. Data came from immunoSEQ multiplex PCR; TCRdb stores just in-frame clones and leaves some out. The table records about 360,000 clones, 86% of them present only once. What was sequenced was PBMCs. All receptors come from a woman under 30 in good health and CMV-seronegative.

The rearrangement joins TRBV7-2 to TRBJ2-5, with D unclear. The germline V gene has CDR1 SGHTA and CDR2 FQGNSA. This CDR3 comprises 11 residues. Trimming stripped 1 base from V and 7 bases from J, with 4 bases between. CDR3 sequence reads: CASSLGGTQYF. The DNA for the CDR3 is TGTGCCAGCAGCTTAGGAGGGACCCAGTACTTC.

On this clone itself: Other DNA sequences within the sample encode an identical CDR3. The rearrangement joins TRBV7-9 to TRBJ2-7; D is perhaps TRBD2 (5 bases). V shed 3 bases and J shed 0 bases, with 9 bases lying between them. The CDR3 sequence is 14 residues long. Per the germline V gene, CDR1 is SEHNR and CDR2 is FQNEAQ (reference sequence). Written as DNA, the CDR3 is TGTGCCAGCAGCTTGTCGGGGAGCTCCTACGAGCAGTACTTC. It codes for CASSLSGSSYEQYF. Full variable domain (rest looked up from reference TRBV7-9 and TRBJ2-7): DTGVSQNPRHKITKRGQNVTFRCDPISEHNRLYWYRQTLGQGPEFLTYFQNEAQLEKSRLLSDRFSAERPKGSFSTLEIQRTEQGDSAMYLCASSLSGSSYEQYFGPGTRLTVT.

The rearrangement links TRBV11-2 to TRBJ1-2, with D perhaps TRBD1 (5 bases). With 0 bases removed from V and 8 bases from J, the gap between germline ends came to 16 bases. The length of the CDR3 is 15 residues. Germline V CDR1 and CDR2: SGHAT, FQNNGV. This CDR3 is CASSLDRGRVGGYTF. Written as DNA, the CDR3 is TGTGCCAGCAGCTTAGATCGTGGCAGGGTAGGGGGCTACACCTTC.

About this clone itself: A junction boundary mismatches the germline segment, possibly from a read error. CDR3 amino acids: CASREGSDTQYF. The CDR3 nucleotides are TGTGCCAGCCGTGAGGGGAGCGATACGCAGTATTTT. The chain links TRBV6-1 to TRBJ2-3, with D perhaps given as TRBD1 or TRBD2 (5 bases each). Germline V CDR1 and CDR2: MNHNS, SASEGT. The CDR3 runs 12 residues.

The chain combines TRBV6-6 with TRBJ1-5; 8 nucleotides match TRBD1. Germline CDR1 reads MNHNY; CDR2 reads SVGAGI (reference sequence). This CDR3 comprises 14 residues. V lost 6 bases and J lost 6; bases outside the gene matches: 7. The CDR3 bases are TGTGCCAGCAGCCCAGACAGGGGCCGTCAGCCCCAGCATTTT. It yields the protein CASSPDRGRQPQHF.

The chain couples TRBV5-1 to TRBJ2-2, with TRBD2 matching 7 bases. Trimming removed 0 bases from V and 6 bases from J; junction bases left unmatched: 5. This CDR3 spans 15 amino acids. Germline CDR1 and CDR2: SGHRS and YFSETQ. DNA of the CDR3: TGCGCCAGCAGCTTGGAGCGGGGAGGGGCCGGGGAGCTGTTTTTT. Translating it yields CASSLERGGAGELFF.

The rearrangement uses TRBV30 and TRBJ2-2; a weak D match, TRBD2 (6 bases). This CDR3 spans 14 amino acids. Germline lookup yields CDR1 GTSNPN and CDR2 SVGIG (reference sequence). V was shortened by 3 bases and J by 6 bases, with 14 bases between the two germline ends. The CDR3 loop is CAWRGGVNAGELFF. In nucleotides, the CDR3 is TGTGCCTGGAGGGGAGGCGTTAACGCCGGGGAGCTGTTTTTT.

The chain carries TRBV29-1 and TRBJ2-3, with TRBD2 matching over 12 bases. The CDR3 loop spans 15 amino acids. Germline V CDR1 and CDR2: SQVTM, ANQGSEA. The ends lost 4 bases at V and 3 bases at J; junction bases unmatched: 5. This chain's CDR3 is CSVVGLAGGTDTQYF. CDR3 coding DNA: TGCAGCGTTGTCGGGCTAGCGGGAGGGACAGATACGCAGTATTTT.

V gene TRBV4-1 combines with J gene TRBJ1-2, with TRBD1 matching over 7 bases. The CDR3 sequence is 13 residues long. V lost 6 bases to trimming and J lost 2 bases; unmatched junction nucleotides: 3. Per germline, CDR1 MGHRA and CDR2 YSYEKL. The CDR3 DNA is TGCGCCAGCAGACCGACAGGGAACTATGGCTACACCTTC. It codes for CASRPTGNYGYTF.

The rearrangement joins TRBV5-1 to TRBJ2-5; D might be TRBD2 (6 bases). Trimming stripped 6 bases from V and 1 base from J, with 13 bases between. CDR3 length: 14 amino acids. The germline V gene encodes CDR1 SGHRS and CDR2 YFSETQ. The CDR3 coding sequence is TGCGCCAGCACCCACGTGGGACTCCAAGAGACCCAGTACTTC. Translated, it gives CASTHVGLQETQYF.

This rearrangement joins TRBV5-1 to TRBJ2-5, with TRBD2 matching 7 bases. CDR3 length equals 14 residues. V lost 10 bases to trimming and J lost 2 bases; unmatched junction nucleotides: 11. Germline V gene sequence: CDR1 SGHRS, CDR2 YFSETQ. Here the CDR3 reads CASQRGGRQETQYF. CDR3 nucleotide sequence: TGCGCCTCCCAGAGGGGAGGGAGGCAAGAGACCCAGTACTTC.

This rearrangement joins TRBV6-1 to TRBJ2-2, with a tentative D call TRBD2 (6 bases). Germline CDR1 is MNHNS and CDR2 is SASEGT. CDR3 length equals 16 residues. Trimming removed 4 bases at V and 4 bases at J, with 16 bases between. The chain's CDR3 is CASSGSLAFVTGELFF. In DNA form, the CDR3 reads TGTGCCAGCAGTGGATCCCTAGCGTTTGTCACCGGGGAGCTGTTTTTT.

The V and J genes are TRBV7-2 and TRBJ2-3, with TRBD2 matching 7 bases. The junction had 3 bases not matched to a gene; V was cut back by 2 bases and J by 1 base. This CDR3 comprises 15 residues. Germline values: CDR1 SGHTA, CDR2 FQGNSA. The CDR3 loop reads CASSLIAGRTDTQYF. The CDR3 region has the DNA TGTGCCAGCAGCTTAATAGCGGGCCGCACAGATACGCAGTATTTT. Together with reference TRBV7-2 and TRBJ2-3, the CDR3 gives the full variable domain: GAGVSQSPSNKVTEKGKDVELRCDPISGHTALYWYRQSLGQGLEFLIYFQGNSAPDKSGLPSDRFSAERTGGSVSTLTIQRTQQEDSAVYLCASSLIAGRTDTQYFGPGTRLTVL.

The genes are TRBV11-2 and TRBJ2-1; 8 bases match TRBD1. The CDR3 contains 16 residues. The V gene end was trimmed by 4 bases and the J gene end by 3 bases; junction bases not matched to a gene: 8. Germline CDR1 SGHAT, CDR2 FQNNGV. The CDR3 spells CASSSLGQGFYNEQFF. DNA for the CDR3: TGTGCCAGCAGCTCACTTGGACAGGGTTTCTACAATGAGCAGTTCTTC.

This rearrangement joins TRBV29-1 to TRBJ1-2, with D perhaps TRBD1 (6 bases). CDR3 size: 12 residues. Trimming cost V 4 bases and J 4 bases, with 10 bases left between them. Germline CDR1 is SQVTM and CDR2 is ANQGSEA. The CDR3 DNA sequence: TGCAGCGTTGGGCGGGGGCGCTATGGCTACACCTTC. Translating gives CSVGRGRYGYTF.

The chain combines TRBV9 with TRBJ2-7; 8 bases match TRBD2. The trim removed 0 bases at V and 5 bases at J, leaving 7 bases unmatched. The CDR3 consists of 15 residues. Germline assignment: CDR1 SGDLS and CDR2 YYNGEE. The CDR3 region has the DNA TGTGCCAGCAGCGTAGATGGGGCCGGGGGGGACGAGCAGTACTTC. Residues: CASSVDGAGGDEQYF.

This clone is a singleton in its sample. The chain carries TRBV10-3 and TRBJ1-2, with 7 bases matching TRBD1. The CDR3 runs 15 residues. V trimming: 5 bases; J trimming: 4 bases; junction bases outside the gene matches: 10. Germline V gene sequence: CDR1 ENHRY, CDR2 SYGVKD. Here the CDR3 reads CAISPSLDRIYGYTF. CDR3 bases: TGTGCCATCAGTCCTTCTTTGGACAGGATCTATGGCTACACCTTC.

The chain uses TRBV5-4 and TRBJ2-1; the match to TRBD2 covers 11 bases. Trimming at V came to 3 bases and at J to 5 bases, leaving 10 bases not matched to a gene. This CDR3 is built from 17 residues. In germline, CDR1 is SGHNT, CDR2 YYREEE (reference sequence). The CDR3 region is CASSSYSGGAAHNEQFF. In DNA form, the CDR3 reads TGTGCCAGCAGCTCGTATAGCGGGGGGGCTGCACACAATGAGCAGTTCTTC.

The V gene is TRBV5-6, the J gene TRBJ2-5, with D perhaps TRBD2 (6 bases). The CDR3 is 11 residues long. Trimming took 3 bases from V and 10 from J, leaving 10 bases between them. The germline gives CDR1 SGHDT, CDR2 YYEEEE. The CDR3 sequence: CASSSGGDQYF. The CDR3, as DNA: TGTGCCAGCAGCTCCGGAGGGGACCAGTACTTC.

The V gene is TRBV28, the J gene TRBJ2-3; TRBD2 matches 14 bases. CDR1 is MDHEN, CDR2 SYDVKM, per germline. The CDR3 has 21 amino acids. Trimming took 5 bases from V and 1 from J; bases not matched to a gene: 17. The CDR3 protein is CASSQWRGRLAGGHGTDTQYF. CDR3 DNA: TGTGCCAGCAGTCAATGGAGGGGCAGACTAGCGGGAGGGCATGGCACAGATACGCAGTATTTT. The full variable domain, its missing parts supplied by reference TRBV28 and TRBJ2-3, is DVKVTQSSRYLVKRTGEKVFLECVQDMDHENMFWYRQDPGLGLRLIYFSYDVKMKEKGDIPEGYSVSREKKERFSLILESASTNQTSMYLCASSQWRGRLAGGHGTDTQYFGPGTRLTVL.

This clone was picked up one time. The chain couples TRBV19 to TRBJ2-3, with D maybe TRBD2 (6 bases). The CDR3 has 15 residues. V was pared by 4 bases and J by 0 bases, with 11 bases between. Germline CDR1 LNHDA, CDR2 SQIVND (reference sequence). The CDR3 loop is CASSSGISSTDTQYF. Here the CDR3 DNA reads TGTGCCAGTAGTAGCGGGATCTCTAGCACAGATACGCAGTATTTT.

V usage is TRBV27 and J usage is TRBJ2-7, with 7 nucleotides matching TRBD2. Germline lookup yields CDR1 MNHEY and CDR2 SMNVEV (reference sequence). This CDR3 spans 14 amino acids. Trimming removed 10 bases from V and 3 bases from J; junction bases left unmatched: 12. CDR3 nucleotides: TGTGCCATCAAACCTGGGGGGGAATACTACGAGCAGTACTTC. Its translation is CAIKPGGEYYEQYF.

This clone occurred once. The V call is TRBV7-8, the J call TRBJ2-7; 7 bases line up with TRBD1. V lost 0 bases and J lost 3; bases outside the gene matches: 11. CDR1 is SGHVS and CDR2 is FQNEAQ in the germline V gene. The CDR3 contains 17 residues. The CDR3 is CASSLAPQGVAYYEQYF. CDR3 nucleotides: TGTGCCAGCAGCTTAGCACCTCAGGGGGTCGCTTACTACGAGCAGTACTTC.

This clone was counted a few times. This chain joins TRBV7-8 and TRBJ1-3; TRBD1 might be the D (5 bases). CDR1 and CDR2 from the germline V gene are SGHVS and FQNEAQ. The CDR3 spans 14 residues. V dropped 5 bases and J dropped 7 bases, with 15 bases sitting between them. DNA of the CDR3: TGTGCCAGCAGCCCAGGACAAGGAGGGAACACCATATATTTT. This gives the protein CASSPGQGGNTIYF.

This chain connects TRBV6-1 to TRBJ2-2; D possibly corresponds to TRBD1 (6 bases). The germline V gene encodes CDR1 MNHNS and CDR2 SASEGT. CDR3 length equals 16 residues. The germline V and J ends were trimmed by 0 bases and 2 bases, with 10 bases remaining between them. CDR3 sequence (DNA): TGTGCCAGCAGTGAAGCGAAACAGGGAAACACCGGGGAGCTGTTTTTT. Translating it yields CASSEAKQGNTGELFF.

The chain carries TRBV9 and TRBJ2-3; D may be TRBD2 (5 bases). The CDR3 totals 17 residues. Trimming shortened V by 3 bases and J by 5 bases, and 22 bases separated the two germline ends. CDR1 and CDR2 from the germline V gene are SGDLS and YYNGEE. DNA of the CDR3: TGTGCCAGCAGCGCATCCCGGAGGCTACCAGGTGGAGATACGCAGTATTTT. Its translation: CASSASRRLPGGDTQYF.

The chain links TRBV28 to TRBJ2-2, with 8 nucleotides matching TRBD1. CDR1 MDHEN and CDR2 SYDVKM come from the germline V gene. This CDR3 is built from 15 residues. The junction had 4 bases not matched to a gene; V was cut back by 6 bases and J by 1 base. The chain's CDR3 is CASRPDRVNTGELFF. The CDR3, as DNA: TGTGCCAGCAGACCGGACAGGGTGAACACCGGGGAGCTGTTTTTT.

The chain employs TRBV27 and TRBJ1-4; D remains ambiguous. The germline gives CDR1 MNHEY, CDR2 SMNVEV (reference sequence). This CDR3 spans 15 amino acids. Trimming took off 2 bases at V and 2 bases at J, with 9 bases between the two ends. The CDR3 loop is CASSLNPETNEKLFF. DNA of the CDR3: TGTGCCAGCAGTTTAAATCCGGAGACTAATGAAAAACTGTTTTTT.

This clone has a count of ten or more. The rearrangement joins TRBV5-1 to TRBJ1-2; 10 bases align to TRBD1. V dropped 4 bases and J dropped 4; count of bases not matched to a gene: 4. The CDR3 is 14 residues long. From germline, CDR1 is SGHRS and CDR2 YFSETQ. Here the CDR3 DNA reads TGCGCCAGCAGCCAGGGACAGGGGCTCTATGGCTACACCTTC. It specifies CASSQGQGLYGYTF.

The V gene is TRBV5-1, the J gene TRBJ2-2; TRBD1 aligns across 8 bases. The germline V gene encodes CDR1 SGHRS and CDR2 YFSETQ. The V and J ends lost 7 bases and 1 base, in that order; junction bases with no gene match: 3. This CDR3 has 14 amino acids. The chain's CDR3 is CASSGTGNTGELFF. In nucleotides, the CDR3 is TGCGCCAGCTCCGGGACAGGGAACACCGGGGAGCTGTTTTTT.

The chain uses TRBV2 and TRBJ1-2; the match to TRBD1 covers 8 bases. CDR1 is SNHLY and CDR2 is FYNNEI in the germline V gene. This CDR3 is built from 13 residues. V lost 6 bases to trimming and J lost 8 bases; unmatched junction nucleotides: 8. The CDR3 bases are TGTGCCAGCAGGCCAGAGACAGGGGCGGGCTACACCTTC. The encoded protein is CASRPETGAGYTF. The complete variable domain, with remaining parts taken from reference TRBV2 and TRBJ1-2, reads EPEVTQTPSHQVTQMGQEVILRCVPISNHLYFYWYRQILGQKVEFLVSFYNNEISEKSEIFDDQFSVERPDGSNFTLKIRSTKLEDSAMYFCASRPETGAGYTFGSGTRLTVV.

The CDR3 DNA follows: TGTGCCAGTAGTACACAGGACGCTAGCGGGGTATACGAGCAGTACTTC. Amino acids: CASSTQDASGVYEQYF. The chain uses TRBV19 and TRBJ2-7, with TRBD2 matching 9 bases. Germline CDR1 and CDR2: LNHDA and SQIVND (reference sequence). The CDR3 spans 16 residues. The ends lost 4 bases at V and 4 bases at J; junction bases unmatched: 11.